This is a list of T cell receptor beta chains from one sample in a study of blood T cell repertoires in COVID-19. Data came from immunoSEQ multiplex PCR; TCRdb stores just in-frame clones and leaves some out. The sample lists 90,000 to 120,000 clones; roughly 80% were seen once. The sample consisted of peripheral blood. The receptors shown here come from a man aged 55 to 70 with acute or convalescent COVID-19. The CDR3 runs from the conserved cysteine through the conserved F or W. D genes are given only for firm matches. Not all rows give a size; the values are once, few, many and, for expanded clones, a class.

clone size: NA; D gene: TRBD1; J gene: TRBJ1-4; V gene: TRBV2; CDR3 protein: CASSPTRQGGEKLFF; CDR3 DNA: TGTGCCAGCAGTCCAACTCGACAGGGGGGTGAAAAACTGTTTTTT
clone size: few; D gene: TRBD2; J gene: TRBJ2-3; V gene: TRBV14; CDR3 protein: CASSRTRSALAGVTQYF; CDR3 DNA: TGTGCCAGCAGCCGTACCAGGAGTGCTCTAGCGGGAGTTACGCAGTATTTT
clone size: NA; D gene: NA; J gene: TRBJ2-3; V gene: TRBV21-1; CDR3 protein: CASSKGGGTDTQYF; CDR3 DNA: TGTGCCAGCAGCAAAGGCGGAGGAACAGATACGCAGTATTTT
clone size: NA; D gene: NA; J gene: TRBJ1-2; V gene: TRBV29-1; CDR3 protein: CSAAEAGTFLYGYTF; CDR3 DNA: TGCAGCGCGGCTGAAGCGGGCACCTTTCTCTATGGCTACACCTTC
clone size: NA; D gene: TRBD1; J gene: TRBJ2-1; V gene: TRBV7-2; CDR3 protein: CASSLGGTGNYNEQFF; CDR3 DNA: TGTGCCAGCAGCTTAGGAGGGACAGGGAACTACAATGAGCAGTTCTTC
clone size: once; D gene: TRBD1; J gene: TRBJ1-1; V gene: TRBV9; CDR3 protein: CASSVYSHRGVSEAFF; CDR3 DNA: TGTGCCAGCAGCGTATACAGTCACAGGGGGGTCTCTGAAGCTTTCTTT
clone size: once; D gene: NA; J gene: TRBJ1-4; V gene: TRBV7-2; CDR3 protein: CASSLNRDEKLFF; CDR3 DNA: TGTGCCAGCAGCTTAAACAGGGATGAAAAACTGTTTTTT
clone size: few; D gene: TRBD1; J gene: TRBJ1-5; V gene: TRBV6-5; CDR3 protein: CASRLLTGWNQPQHF; CDR3 DNA: TGTGCCAGCAGACTACTGACAGGGTGGAATCAGCCCCAGCATTTT
clone size: few; D gene: NA; J gene: TRBJ2-2; V gene: TRBV27; CDR3 protein: CASSLPRGASGELFF; CDR3 DNA: TGTGCCAGCAGTCTTCCCCGTGGGGCCTCCGGGGAGCTGTTTTTT
clone size: NA; D gene: NA; J gene: TRBJ2-1; V gene: TRBV11-2; CDR3 protein: CASTDSTRSSYNEQFF; CDR3 DNA: TGTGCCAGCACCGATTCGACTAGGAGCTCCTACAATGAGCAGTTCTTC
clone size: NA; D gene: TRBD1; J gene: TRBJ1-2; V gene: TRBV11-2; CDR3 protein: CASSRLRTGAGGYTF; CDR3 DNA: TGTGCCAGCAGCAGATTGCGGACAGGGGCAGGCGGCTACACCTTC
clone size: NA; D gene: NA; J gene: TRBJ2-3; V gene: TRBV6-6; CDR3 protein: CASSYSRVITDTQYF; CDR3 DNA: TGTGCCAGCAGTTACTCGAGGGTTATCACAGATACGCAGTATTTT
clone size: NA; D gene: TRBD1; J gene: TRBJ1-5; V gene: TRBV19; CDR3 protein: CASNRDRNQPQHF; CDR3 DNA: TGTGCCAGTAACAGGGACAGAAATCAGCCCCAGCATTTT